The TCR beta chain described here comes from a study of blood T cell repertoires in COVID-19. Produced via immunoSEQ multiplex PCR; TCRdb's table is partial and in-frame only. The data show some 89,000 clones, with approximately 89% seen just once and roughly 2.3% held by the top ten. The V segment lost 0 bases and the J segment 7 bases; nucleotides outside the gene matches: 4. The CDR3 totals 14 residues. Germline CDR1 and CDR2: SGHDT and YYEEEE. The material sequenced was peripheral blood. The chain uses TRBV5-6 and TRBJ2-1; 7 bases line up with TRBD1. The sequence was obtained from a man between 45 and 60 years old with acute or convalescent COVID-19. DNA of the CDR3: TGTGCCAGCAGCTTGGGGCAGGGGGTGAATGAGCAGTTCTTC. Protein: CASSLGQGVNEQFF.